What follows are 32 T cell receptor beta chains derived from one specimen sequenced in a study of T cells after yellow fever vaccination. TCRdb independently ran MiXCR on the 5' RACE reads; one entry per CDR3 protein. The table has around 140,000 distinct CDR3 sequences, less than 9.5% seen once. The input for sequencing was CD4+ T cells sorted from PBMCs, taken 5 days after the yellow fever booster vaccination. The receptors were sampled from a man aged 30 to 45 who received the YFV17D yellow fever vaccine.

This clonotype showed up many times. The chain combines TRBV27 with TRBJ2-2, with D tentatively TRBD1 or TRBD2 (5 bases each). This CDR3 is 18 amino acids long. Deletions cut 6 bases from V and 3 bases from J, with 23 bases between. Germline CDR1 MNHEY, CDR2 SMNVEV (reference sequence). In DNA form, the CDR3 reads TGTGCCAGCAGGCCCTTGGCGGGCAGGGTCGGTCACACCGGGGAGCTGTTTTTT. Residues: CASRPLAGRVGHTGELFF.

This clonotype was seen a few times. This chain uses TRBV7-2 with TRBJ2-5; 12 bases are a match to TRBD1. The CDR3 extends over 17 amino acids. Germline CDR1 reads SGHTA; CDR2 reads FQGNSA. V lost 6 bases to trimming and J lost 5 bases; unmatched junction nucleotides: 13. This CDR3 is CASSPPGQGARRETQYF. CDR3 in DNA: TGTGCCAGCAGTCCTCCGGGACAGGGGGCCCGGCGCGAGACCCAGTACTTC.

This clonotype was counted ten times or more. The rearrangement links TRBV6-1 to TRBJ1-3; the D is unclear. The V end was cut by 6 bases, the J end by 2 bases, with 11 bases between. Germline V gene lookup returns CDR1 MNHNS and CDR2 SASEGT. The CDR3 contains 14 residues. CDR3 coding DNA: TGTGCCAGCAGCCCCCGACAAGCTGGAAACACCATATATTTT. It yields the protein CASSPRQAGNTIYF.

This clonotype was detected many times. This rearrangement joins TRBV7-2 to TRBJ2-5; D possibly matches TRBD1 or TRBD2 (6 bases each). CDR3 length: 12 residues. V dropped 5 bases and J dropped 6 bases, with 10 bases sitting between them. The germline CDR1 and CDR2 sequences are SGHTA and FQGNSA. The CDR3: CASSPGAKTQYF. The CDR3 DNA follows: TGTGCCAGCAGCCCGGGGGCCAAGACCCAGTACTTC.

The gene calls are TRBV19 and TRBJ1-5; tentative D call: TRBD1 (6 bases). CDR3 length: 17 residues. The germline CDR1 and CDR2 sequences are LNHDA and SQIVND (reference sequence). V dropped 5 bases and J dropped 6 bases, with 23 bases sitting between them. CDR3 coding DNA: TGTGCCAGTAGTTTCAAGACAGGAACTAGCTTCAGTCAGCCCCAGCATTTT. It is translated as CASSFKTGTSFSQPQHF. Based on the CDR3 plus reference TRBV19 and TRBJ1-5, the full variable domain is DGGITQSPKYLFRKEGQNVTLSCEQNLNHDAMYWYRQDPGQGLRLIYYSQIVNDFQKGDIAEGYSVSREKKESFPLTVTSAQKNPTAFYLCASSFKTGTSFSQPQHFGDGTRLSIL.

This clonotype has just a few counts. V usage is TRBV3-1 and J usage is TRBJ1-5, with TRBD1 identical over 12 bases. Trimming cost V 3 bases and J 9 bases; bases outside gene matches: 12. The CDR3 loop spans 17 amino acids. Germline-derived CDR1 and CDR2 are LGHDT and YNNKEL (reference sequence). CDR3 nucleotide sequence: TGTGCCAGCAGCCACGGTGCCGGGACAGGGGGCCCTTTGCCCCAGCATTTT. This encodes CASSHGAGTGGPLPQHF. The full variable domain, completed using reference TRBV3-1 and TRBJ1-5, is DTAVSQTPKYLVTQMGNDKSIKCEQNLGHDTMYWYKQDSKKFLKIMFSYNNKELIINETVPNRFSPKSPDKAHLNLHINSLELGDSAVYFCASSHGAGTGGPLPQHFGDGTRLSIL.

This clonotype came up a few times. The germline gene is not matched at one end of the junction; a read error may be the cause. The chain carries TRBV5-1 and TRBJ2-7, with D tentatively TRBD2 (6 bases). Germline V gene data show CDR1 as SGHRS and CDR2 as YFSETQ. This CDR3 region has 12 residues. The CDR3 is CASSLTGTHYNF. CDR3 DNA: TGCGCCAGCAGCTTGACCGGGACTCATTACAACTTC.

This clonotype was seen only a few times. V gene TRBV20-1 combines with J gene TRBJ2-4, with TRBD2 identical over 11 bases. This CDR3 has 14 amino acids. CDR1 DFQATT and CDR2 SNEGSKA come from the germline V gene (reference sequence). The ends lost 5 bases at V and 4 bases at J; junction bases unmatched: 4. The CDR3 protein is CSAVAGGPKNIQYF. CDR3 coding DNA: TGCAGTGCTGTAGCGGGAGGGCCAAAAAACATTCAGTACTTC.

Many counts were recorded for this clonotype. This chain connects TRBV5-4 to TRBJ2-7; the match to TRBD1 covers 7 bases. This CDR3 has 14 residues. V lost 6 bases and J lost 6; bases outside the gene matches: 12. Germline values: CDR1 SGHNT, CDR2 YYREEE (reference sequence). The CDR3 region has the DNA TGTGCCAGCACCCCGGACAGGTCGGTTAGCGAGCAGTACTTC. Translating it yields CASTPDRSVSEQYF. The full variable domain, in which reference TRBV5-4 and TRBJ2-7 provide the parts outside the CDR3, is ETGVTQSPTHLIKTRGQQVTLRCSSQSGHNTVSWYQQALGQGPQFIFQYYREEENGRGNFPPRFSGLQFPNYSSELNVNALELDDSALYLCASTPDRSVSEQYFGPGTRLTVT.

This clonotype was counted at least ten times. This chain links TRBV7-2 with TRBJ2-3; 13 bases match TRBD2. In germline, CDR1 is SGHTA, CDR2 FQGNSA. The CDR3 spans 14 residues. V was pared by 9 bases and J by 3 bases, with 3 bases of the junction left unmatched. CDR3 residues: CASRLAGGTDTQYF. CDR3 nucleotide sequence: TGTGCCAGTCGACTAGCGGGAGGAACAGATACGCAGTATTTT.

This clonotype turned up a few times. The chain employs TRBV6-5 and TRBJ1-5, with 8 bases matching TRBD1. The CDR3 covers 15 residues. The germline CDR1 and CDR2 sequences are MNHEY and SVGAGI. V was clipped by 6 bases and J by 8 bases; unmatched bases: 12. CDR3 residues: CASSVGQGSFEPQHF. CDR3 DNA sequence: TGTGCCAGCAGCGTTGGACAGGGATCGTTTGAGCCCCAGCATTTT.

This clonotype was seen many times. This chain connects TRBV6-5 to TRBJ2-7, with D possibly being TRBD2 (6 bases). Germline-derived CDR1 and CDR2 are MNHEY and SVGAGI. The CDR3 has 15 residues. Trimming removed 4 bases at V and 7 bases at J, with 20 bases between. The CDR3 DNA reads TGTGCCAGCAGTTGGACCGGGACTGTCGCCGAGGAGCAGTACTTC. Translation gives CASSWTGTVAEEQYF.

A remark on this clonotype: With a much larger clone just one base away, this may be a read error. The V call is TRBV20-1, the J call TRBJ2-3; 10 bases map to TRBD2. CDR1 DFQATT and CDR2 SNEGSKA come from the germline V gene (reference sequence). CDR3 size: 14 residues. CDR3 amino acids: CSAGKREGADAQYF. As DNA, the CDR3 is TGCAGTGCGGGGAAGCGGGAGGGGGCAGATGCGCAGTATTTT.

This clonotype was picked up many times. The chain links TRBV20-1 to TRBJ2-1; unclear D gene. Germline CDR1 and CDR2: DFQATT and SNEGSKA (reference sequence). The CDR3 spans 12 residues. Trimming took 5 bases from V and 4 from J, leaving 9 bases between them. The CDR3 reads CSAQAIYNEQFF. The CDR3 nucleotides read TGCAGTGCTCAGGCGATATACAATGAGCAGTTCTTC.

The rearrangement uses TRBV7-3 and TRBJ2-1; possibly TRBD2 for D (6 bases). Trimming removed 4 bases at V and 6 bases at J, with 19 bases between. The CDR3 totals 16 residues. CDR1 SGHTA and CDR2 FQGTGA come from the germline V gene. CDR3 DNA sequence: TGTGCCAGCAGCTCCTCGAGGGGCGGGAACGGCAATGAGCAGTTCTTC. This sequence encodes CASSSSRGGNGNEQFF.

Many counts were recorded for this clonotype. The CDR3 DNA reads TGTGCCAGCAGCTGGGTCTTAGCCAAAAACATTCAGTACTTC. Translated: CASSWVLAKNIQYF. The J gene is TRBJ2-4, the V gene TRBV5-6; D unresolved. The V gene's germline CDR1 is SGHDT and CDR2 YYEEEE. V was pared by 3 bases and J by 0 bases, with 7 bases between. This CDR3 contains 14 residues.

With respect to this clonotype: This may be a read error: a much more frequent sequence differs by one nucleotide. J is TRBJ1-4 and V is TRBV12-3 or TRBV12-4; no reliable D call. V shed 10 bases and J shed 1 base, with 13 bases lying between them. The CDR3 loop spans 14 amino acids. The CDR3 DNA sequence: TGTGCCATGCGGAGGTACGGAACTAATGAAAAACTGTTTTTT. The encoded protein is CAMRRYGTNEKLFF.

This clonotype was recorded many times. The genes are TRBV20-1 and TRBJ2-1; TRBD2 is a possible D gene (7 bases). V lost 6 bases and J lost 3, with 18 bases in between. Germline values: CDR1 DFQATT, CDR2 SNEGSKA (reference sequence). The CDR3 consists of 15 residues. Here the CDR3 reads CSAPLGGALYNEQFF. The CDR3 DNA reads as TGCAGTGCCCCTCTAGGGGGGGCCCTCTACAATGAGCAGTTCTTC.

This clonotype was picked up many times. The V and J genes are TRBV9 and TRBJ2-5; 9 positions agree with TRBD2. The CDR3 extends over 15 amino acids. Germline CDR1 and CDR2: SGDLS and YYNGEE. The ends lost 3 bases at V and 5 bases at J; junction bases unmatched: 8. The CDR3 loop reads CASSGRGLAMETQYF. The CDR3 nucleotides read TGTGCCAGCAGCGGCCGGGGACTAGCTATGGAGACCCAGTACTTC.

This clonotype occurred many times. The J gene is TRBJ2-1, the V gene TRBV21-1; TRBD2 was called by the table and not checked on the DNA. TRBV21-1 is described as a pseudogene. This CDR3 has 12 amino acids. CDR3: CASSTTTSRWFF. DNA for the CDR3: TGTGCCAGCAGCACTACCACTAGCAGGTGGTTCTTC.

This clonotype appeared many times. This rearrangement joins TRBV20-1 to TRBJ2-1, with 7 nucleotides matching TRBD1. Germline trimming cut 2 bases from V and 2 bases from J; bases unmatched to any gene: 3. The length of the CDR3 is 14 residues. From germline, CDR1 is DFQATT and CDR2 SNEGSKA (reference sequence). CDR3 DNA: TGCAGTGCTAGAAGAACAGGGGCCTACAATGAGCAGTTCTTC. Protein: CSARRTGAYNEQFF.

This clonotype was seen repeatedly, ten times or more. In DNA, the CDR3 is TGCGCCAGCACCCAAACCGGGAGGGGACAAGAGACCCAGTACTTC. This sequence encodes CASTQTGRGQETQYF. This chain connects TRBV5-1 to TRBJ2-5; 8 bases match TRBD2. CDR1 and CDR2 (germline): SGHRS, YFSETQ. Trimming cost V 6 bases and J 2 bases; bases outside gene matches: 9. The CDR3 sequence is 15 residues long.

This clonotype was seen ten or more times. The V call is TRBV6-4, the J call TRBJ2-5; D remains ambiguous. V lost 3 bases to trimming and J lost 5 bases, with 13 bases between them. The CDR3 has 14 amino acids. Per germline, CDR1 MRHNA and CDR2 SNTAGT. The CDR3 region has the DNA TGTGCCAGCAGTGAGGCACCCCTCGGGGAGACCCAGTACTTC. Its translation: CASSEAPLGETQYF.

This clonotype has a count of ten or more. The chain joins TRBV4-3 to TRBJ2-3; weak D call: TRBD2 (6 bases). The CDR3 is 14 residues long. Germline lookup yields CDR1 LGHNA and CDR2 YSLEER. V was clipped by 1 base and J by 6 bases, with 11 bases between them. In DNA, the CDR3 is TGCGCCAGCAGCCAAGGACTAGTGCAGGATACGCAGTATTTT. Protein product: CASSQGLVQDTQYF.

This chain links TRBV29-1 with TRBJ2-5; 11 positions agree with TRBD2. Trimming at V came to 7 bases and at J to 0 bases, leaving 10 bases not matched to a gene. This CDR3 is 16 amino acids long. Germline lookup yields CDR1 SQVTM and CDR2 ANQGSEA. The CDR3 bases are TGCAGCGCCGGAGGAGGTAGCGGGAGGGACCAAGAGACCCAGTACTTC. Its protein is CSAGGGSGRDQETQYF.

This clonotype has only a few counts. This chain connects TRBV7-2 to TRBJ2-7, with 8 bases aligning to TRBD2. The CDR3 spans 15 residues. V gave up 3 bases and J gave up 7 bases; unmatched junction bases: 11. Germline CDR1 reads SGHTA; CDR2 reads FQGNSA. CDR3 DNA sequence: TGTGCCAGCAGCTTCGGGTCGGGAGGGGCGGGGGAGCAGTACTTC. This sequence encodes CASSFGSGGAGEQYF.

This clonotype was recorded at least ten times. The chain links TRBV7-9 to TRBJ2-7; no definite D call. Trimming shortened V by 2 bases and J by 0 bases, and 8 bases separated the two germline ends. CDR3 length equals 14 residues. CDR1 and CDR2 (germline): SEHNR, FQNEAQ (reference sequence). This CDR3 is CASSLLGNSYEQYF. In DNA form, the CDR3 reads TGTGCCAGCAGCTTATTGGGTAACTCCTACGAGCAGTACTTC.

This chain uses TRBV6-2 or TRBV6-3 with TRBJ1-1, with unresolved D. Germline V gives CDR1 MNHEY, CDR2 SVGEGT. The ends were cut back, 4 bases at V and 0 bases at J, with 18 bases in the middle. The CDR3 length is 17 residues. Written as DNA, the CDR3 is TGTGCCAGCAGTTGGTCCGTGACCGACTCCATGAACACTGAAGCTTTCTTT. Encoded protein: CASSWSVTDSMNTEAFF.

This clonotype has a count of ten or more. This sequence joins TRBV4-2 and TRBJ2-1, with 12 bases fitting TRBD2. Per the germline V gene, CDR1 is LGHNA and CDR2 is YNFKEQ. The CDR3 extends over 17 amino acids. Trimming cost V 2 bases and J 1 base; bases outside gene matches: 3. CDR3 bases: TGTGCCAGCAGCCAACTAGCGGGAGGGCCTTCCTACAATGAGCAGTTCTTC. Its protein is CASSQLAGGPSYNEQFF.

This clonotype occurred many times. The chain has TRBV2 and TRBJ2-3, with a tentative D call TRBD1 (7 bases). V lost 1 base to trimming and J lost 11 bases, with 13 bases between them. The CDR3 loop spans 13 amino acids. Per the germline V gene, CDR1 is SNHLY and CDR2 is FYNNEI. Written as DNA, the CDR3 is TGTGCCAGCAGTGAAGGGCCAGGGGGAGGGCAGTATTTT. It yields the protein CASSEGPGGGQYF.

This clonotype came up many times. The chain couples TRBV7-2 to TRBJ2-1; TRBD1 might be the D (6 bases). The germline V gene encodes CDR1 SGHTA and CDR2 FQGNSA. V was clipped by 4 bases and J by 0 bases, with 13 bases between them. This CDR3 contains 16 residues. CDR3 sequence (DNA): TGTGCCAGCAGCTACGCCGGGACAAGCTCCTACAATGAGCAGTTCTTC. Protein sequence: CASSYAGTSSYNEQFF.

In DNA form, the CDR3 reads TGTGCCAGCAGCCCTCGGGGGGGGGTCCGAGAAAAACTGTTTTTT. Translated: CASSPRGGVREKLFF. The genes are TRBV7-2 and TRBJ1-4, with a weak D call TRBD1 (5 bases). This CDR3 has 15 residues. Germline V gives CDR1 SGHTA, CDR2 FQGNSA. The V gene lost 5 bases and the J gene lost 8 bases, with 18 bases spanning the gap.